These T cell receptor beta chains were read from a single sample in a study of identical twins. TCRdb reprocessed the 5' RACE reads via MiXCR and lists one record per CDR3 protein. The sample comprises about 790,000 distinct CDR3 sequences, approximately 18% of which are singletons, and around 13% rests with the top ten. These sequences were also reported in another study, on T cells expressing NK-cell markers.

Specimen: PBMCs. The receptors derive from a woman between 18 and 29 years old in good health. Both conserved end residues are part of each CDR3. D genes are given only for firm matches. Clone size is stated in some rows and not others, as once, few, many or a class when expanded.

clone_size j_call v_call d_call cdr3_nt cdr3_aa
- TRBJ2-5 TRBV20-1 TRBD1 TGCAGTGCCCGGACAGGGAGGCAAGAGACCCAGTACTTC CSARTGRQETQYF
few TRBJ2-7 TRBV5-1 - TGCGCCAGCAGCTCTCAGGGTAGAGGCGAGCAGTACTTC CASSSQGRGEQYF
few TRBJ2-7 TRBV12-3/TRBV12-4 - TGTGCCAGCAGTTTAAGAGGGGGGCAGTACTTC CASSLRGGQYF
few TRBJ2-7 TRBV6-1 TRBD2 TGTGCCAGCAGTCAAACTAGCGGGACGACCTACGAGCAGTACTTC CASSQTSGTTYEQYF
few TRBJ2-7 TRBV29-1 - TGCAGCGTGACTAGGGACGCTCCCTACGAGCAGTACTTC CSVTRDAPYEQYF
- TRBJ2-1 TRBV30 - TGTGCCTGGAGTGATGGTAGCGGTTCCTACAATGAGCAGTTCTTC CAWSDGSGSYNEQFF
- TRBJ2-2 TRBV3-1 - TGTGCCAGCAGCTCGGACTCCGGGGAGCTGTTTTTT CASSSDSGELFF
- TRBJ2-2 TRBV15 - TGTGCCACCAGCAGCGACGATCGCGGTACCGGGGAGCTGTTTTTT CATSSDDRGTGELFF
many TRBJ2-7 TRBV12-3/TRBV12-4 TRBD1 TGTGCCAGCAGTCAACAGGGGAAGTACGAGCAGTACTTC CASSQQGKYEQYF
- TRBJ2-7 TRBV13 - TGTGCCAGCAGCTACAGAACCGCCAGAAACGAGCAGTACTTC CASSYRTARNEQYF
- TRBJ1-1 TRBV20-1 - TGCAGTGCTCGAACCCTGATTAACACTGAAGCTTTCTTT CSARTLINTEAFF
few TRBJ2-7 TRBV27 TRBD2 TGTGCCAGCAGTCCAACTCTAGCGGGACTAAACGAGCAGTACTTC CASSPTLAGLNEQYF
few TRBJ2-7 TRBV7-2 TRBD1 TGTGCCAGCAGCTCGACAGGGAAGCAGTACTTC CASSSTGKQYF
many TRBJ2-2 TRBV24-1 - TGTGCCACCAGTGACCAGAACACCGGGGAGCTGTTTTTT CATSDQNTGELFF
few TRBJ1-2 TRBV7-3 TRBD1 TGTGCCAGCAGACGGGACAGGGGGCAATATGGCTACACCTTC CASRRDRGQYGYTF
- TRBJ2-7 TRBV28 TRBD2 TGTGCCAGCAGCGCCCCCTCAGCGGGAACGACCTACGAGCAGTACTTC CASSAPSAGTTYEQYF
- TRBJ2-7 TRBV20-1 TRBD2 TGCAGTGCGATTACGGGACTAGGGTCCTACGAGCAGTACTTC CSAITGLGSYEQYF
- TRBJ1-2 TRBV5-5 TRBD1 TGTGCCAGCAGCGACGGACAGGGAGGGGGCTACACCTTC CASSDGQGGGYTF
- TRBJ1-1 TRBV7-9 - TGTGCCAGCAGCCGCGACACCTCGGGAGCTTTCTTT CASSRDTSGAFF
- TRBJ2-7 TRBV27 - TGTGCCAGCAAAGGGGAGCTACCCGCCTACGAGCAGTACTTC CASKGELPAYEQYF
once TRBJ1-4 TRBV11-2 - TGTGCCAGCAGGAAAGGAGCAACTAATGAAAAACTGTTTTTT CASRKGATNEKLFF
- TRBJ2-1 TRBV20-1 - TGCAGTGCTGGCCCCGACTTCTACAATGAGCAGTTCTTC CSAGPDFYNEQFF
many TRBJ2-7 TRBV18 - TGTGCCAGCTCACCGCCGGGGCAGGGGAATTACGAGCAGTACTTC CASSPPGQGNYEQYF
- TRBJ2-1 TRBV24-1 - TGTGCCACCAGTGACCCAGGAAGTGGGGGCGCTGAGCAGTTCTTC CATSDPGSGGAEQFF
- TRBJ2-4 TRBV23-1 - TGCGCCAGCCCCCCTGGGGCGAGAGCCAAAAACATTCAGTACTTC CASPPGARAKNIQYF
- TRBJ1-3 TRBV12-3/TRBV12-4 - TGTGCCAGCAGTTTCCAGGGCTCAGGAAACACCATATATTTT CASSFQGSGNTIYF
- TRBJ1-1 TRBV9 TRBD1 TGTGCCAGCAGCGACGGACAGGGGACTGAAGCTTTCTTT CASSDGQGTEAFF
- TRBJ1-1 TRBV20-1 - TGCAGTGCAAAAGACAGGAAAGGTGGGAACACTGAAGCTTTCTTT CSAKDRKGGNTEAFF
- TRBJ2-5 TRBV20-1 - TGCAGTGCTGGGGTGGGGGTCCAAGAGACCCAGTACTTC CSAGVGVQETQYF
few TRBJ1-2 TRBV20-1 TRBD1 TGCAGTGCTACTTCGCAGGGGGCGGGGGATGGCTACACCTTC CSATSQGAGDGYTF
- TRBJ2-2 TRBV7-6 - TGTGCCAGCAGCTTAGCGCTGGGGGTACGGGAGCTGTTTTTT CASSLALGVRELFF
few TRBJ2-7 TRBV12-3/TRBV12-4 - TGTGCCAGCAGACAGGGGGGGGCCGAGCAGTACTTC CASRQGGAEQYF
- TRBJ2-5 TRBV7-9 - TGTGCCAGCAGCTTAATGGTGGGGGCCCACCAAGAGACCCAGTACTTC CASSLMVGAHQETQYF
- TRBJ1-4 TRBV13 - TGTGCCAGCAGCACCGCGGACGGTAATGAAAAACTGTTTTTT CASSTADGNEKLFF
few TRBJ2-1 TRBV5-5 - TGTGCCAGCAGCCTGACCCGGTCCCACTGGGGTGAGCAGTTCTTC CASSLTRSHWGEQFF
few TRBJ2-3 TRBV20-1 TRBD2 TGCAGTGCCCCTCGGGGTAGCGGGTCCACAGATACGCAGTATTTT CSAPRGSGSTDTQYF
once TRBJ2-7 TRBV6-6 - TGTGCCAGCCAGGGCAGGGGCTACGAGCAGTACTTC CASQGRGYEQYF
- TRBJ1-3 TRBV6-5 - TGTGCCAGCAGTTACGACAGAAGATTCTCTGGAAACACCATATATTTT CASSYDRRFSGNTIYF
- TRBJ2-1 TRBV20-1 - TGCAGTGCTAGAGAGTCTAGCTCCTACAATGAGCAGTTCTTC CSARESSSYNEQFF
- TRBJ2-1 TRBV12-3/TRBV12-4 - TGTGCCAGCAGTTTATCAGGCAATCACAATGAGCAGTTCTTC CASSLSGNHNEQFF
few TRBJ1-5 TRBV27 - TGTGCCAGCAGTTTAAAGGACCAGTGGCAGCCCCAGCATTTT CASSLKDQWQPQHF
few TRBJ2-2 TRBV7-2 TRBD1 TGTGCCAGCAGCTTAATGACAGGGTCCACCGGGGAGCTGTTTTTT CASSLMTGSTGELFF
few TRBJ2-7 TRBV2 - TGTGCCAGCAGTGAGGGGATCTACGAGCAGTACTTC CASSEGIYEQYF
- TRBJ1-1 TRBV7-9 - TGTGCCAGCAGCTTAGCTAGGGTAGCTGAAGCTTTCTTT CASSLARVAEAFF
few TRBJ2-3 TRBV7-2 - TGTGCCAGCAGCCCTAGGCGGCTACATGATACGCAGTATTTT CASSPRRLHDTQYF
- TRBJ1-2 TRBV12-3/TRBV12-4 TRBD1 TGTGCCAGCAGTTTAGTATATCGACAGGGAGGCCGTGGCTACACCTTC CASSLVYRQGGRGYTF